The 5 T cell receptor beta chains given below trace back to one sample, sequenced in a study of identical twins' blood T cells. TCRdb passed the 5' RACE reads through MiXCR, listing each CDR3 protein once. The sample has hundreds of thousands of distinct CDR3 sequences; around 30% are singletons. Sequencing used PBMCs. The source is a woman between 18 and 55 years old in good health.

The chain combines TRBV7-8 with TRBJ1-4, with a possible D match to TRBD1 (5 bases). From germline, CDR1 is SGHVS and CDR2 FQNEAQ. The length of the CDR3 is 16 residues. V was cut by 1 base and J by 7 bases, with 16 bases left in between. The CDR3 bases are TGTGCCAGCAGCTTAGTCCCGACAGAGTTAAGTGAAAAACTGTTTTTT. This gives the protein CASSLVPTELSEKLFF.

This clonotype has just a few counts. The rearrangement joins TRBV10-3 to TRBJ1-1, with 7 bases that match TRBD1. There are 13 residues in the CDR3. V was clipped by 10 bases and J by 1 base; unmatched bases: 6. In germline, CDR1 is ENHRY, CDR2 SYGVKD. The CDR3 nucleotides read TGTGCCACCGAACAGGGGCCGAACACTGAAGCTTTCTTT. Amino acids: CATEQGPNTEAFF.

This clonotype was seen more than once but under ten times. The chain carries TRBV27 and TRBJ1-1; D is uncertain. V dropped 8 bases and J dropped 1 base, with 17 bases sitting between them. From germline, CDR1 is MNHEY and CDR2 SMNVEV (reference sequence). The CDR3 is 15 amino acids. The CDR3 region has the DNA TGTGCCAGCCGTGGGGAACCGAGGCAGAACACTGAAGCTTTCTTT. Protein product: CASRGEPRQNTEAFF.

The chain links TRBV5-1 to TRBJ2-3, with D unresolved. The length of the CDR3 is 17 residues. Germline CDR1 and CDR2: SGHRS and YFSETQ. V was trimmed by 4 bases and J by 5 bases, leaving 23 bases between them. CDR3 region: CASSLERFRLMIDTQYF. The DNA for the CDR3 is TGCGCCAGCAGCCTGGAAAGATTTAGGCTAATGATAGATACGCAGTATTTT. Full variable domain (rest looked up from reference TRBV5-1 and TRBJ2-3): KAGVTQTPRYLIKTRGQQVTLSCSPISGHRSVSWYQQTPGQGLQFLFEYFSETQRNKGNFPGRFSGRQFSNSRSEMNVSTLELGDSALYLCASSLERFRLMIDTQYFGPGTRLTVL.

The CDR3 loop is CASSQTGGYGYTF. As DNA, the CDR3 is TGTGCCAGCAGTCAGACAGGGGGCTATGGCTACACCTTC. This chain connects TRBV27 to TRBJ1-2; 9 bases agree with TRBD1. V lost 5 bases and J lost 4; bases outside the gene matches: 2. Germline V gene lookup returns CDR1 MNHEY and CDR2 SMNVEV (reference sequence). This CDR3 comprises 13 residues.